The 13 T cell receptor beta chains given below trace back to one sample, sequenced in a study of blood T cell repertoires in COVID-19. Assay: immunoSEQ multiplex PCR; the TCRdb copy retains only in-frame clones and omits some. This table holds some 150,000 clones, over 70% found once. The sequenced sample consisted of peripheral blood. The receptors come from a man aged 45 to 65 who had recovered from COVID-19.

V usage is TRBV7-2 and J usage is TRBJ1-3; 7 bases agree with TRBD1. This CDR3 region has 16 residues. The germline V gene has CDR1 SGHTA and CDR2 FQGNSA. Trimming took 3 bases from V and 2 from J; bases not matched to a gene: 7. Here the CDR3 reads CASSFPRGRPGNTIYF. The CDR3, as DNA: TGTGCCAGCAGCTTTCCGAGGGGGCGGCCTGGAAACACCATATATTTT.

This clone was detected only once. V is TRBV11-3 and J is TRBJ2-5, with D maybe TRBD2 (5 bases). Per germline, CDR1 SGHNT and CDR2 YENEEA. The CDR3 is made up of 16 amino acids. V dropped 1 base and J dropped 0 bases, with 12 bases sitting between them. The CDR3 DNA is TGTGCCAGCAGCTTAGCGGGGTTGAGGTACCAAGAGACCCAGTACTTC. Protein: CASSLAGLRYQETQYF.

This clone was recorded at least ten times. The chain employs TRBV27 and TRBJ1-6, with 7 bases aligning to TRBD1. CDR3 length equals 14 residues. V shed 4 bases, J shed 7 bases, and the junction held 4 bases outside the gene matches. Germline loops: CDR1 MNHEY, CDR2 SMNVEV (reference sequence). The DNA for the CDR3 is TGTGCCAGCAGTTCAGGGACAGCAAATTCACCCCTCCACTTT. Protein product: CASSSGTANSPLHF.

The chain links TRBV27 to TRBJ1-5, with a possible D match to TRBD1 (5 bases). Germline V gives CDR1 MNHEY, CDR2 SMNVEV (reference sequence). The CDR3 contains 15 residues. The germline V and J ends were trimmed by 0 bases and 7 bases, with 13 bases remaining between them. The CDR3 DNA reads TGTGCCAGCAGTTTATCATGGCAGGGTGAACAGCCCCAGCATTTT. Residues: CASSLSWQGEQPQHF.

The chain carries TRBV20-1 and TRBJ1-5, with D possibly being TRBD1 (5 bases). The germline CDR1 and CDR2 sequences are DFQATT and SNEGSKA (reference sequence). V was trimmed by 3 bases and J by 11 bases, leaving 8 bases between them. The CDR3 consists of 10 residues. The CDR3 nucleotides read TGCAGTGCTAGTGCGGGGGCCCAGCATTTT. This gives the protein CSASAGAQHF.

In this sample, this clone turned up once. V usage is TRBV5-1 and J usage is TRBJ2-2; maybe TRBD2 (6 bases). The CDR3 totals 15 residues. V lost 4 bases and J 7 bases, leaving 17 bases between the germline ends. Germline V CDR1 and CDR2: SGHRS, YFSETQ. As DNA, the CDR3 is TGCGCCAGCAGCCCCGGGAGCTTTTTTGGCGGGGAGCTGTTTTTT. Protein: CASSPGSFFGGELFF.

With regard to this clone: Other DNA sequences in the same sample also yield this CDR3. The chain recombines TRBV5-1 with TRBJ2-7, with 15 nucleotides matching TRBD2. This CDR3 has 17 residues. Germline V gives CDR1 SGHRS, CDR2 YFSETQ. With 3 bases clipped from V and 1 base from J, the junction kept 5 bases outside the gene matches. CDR3 amino acids: CASSSGLAGGLSYEQYF. Written as DNA, the CDR3 is TGCGCCAGCAGCTCGGGACTAGCGGGGGGCCTGTCCTACGAGCAGTACTTC. Complete variable domain (other parts from reference TRBV5-1 and TRBJ2-7): KAGVTQTPRYLIKTRGQQVTLSCSPISGHRSVSWYQQTPGQGLQFLFEYFSETQRNKGNFPGRFSGRQFSNSRSEMNVSTLELGDSALYLCASSSGLAGGLSYEQYFGPGTRLTVT.

A single count supports this clone. The chain couples TRBV9 to TRBJ1-4, with D tentatively TRBD1 (5 bases). Germline lookup yields CDR1 SGDLS and CDR2 YYNGEE. The CDR3 is made up of 15 amino acids. Trimming removed 0 bases from V and 8 bases from J, with 14 bases in between. The CDR3 DNA follows: TGTGCCAGCAGCGTAGCGGCAGGGCGTCTGGAAAAACTGTTTTTT. This codes for CASSVAAGRLEKLFF.

This clone was found once. J is TRBJ2-5 and V is TRBV11-3; 11 nucleotides match TRBD1. The CDR3 sequence is 15 residues long. V was pared by 5 bases and J by 1 base, with 3 bases of the junction left unmatched. Germline V CDR1 and CDR2: SGHNT, YENEEA. CDR3 DNA sequence: TGTGCCAGCAGCCGGACAGGGGGCCGCCAAGAGACCCAGTACTTC. It yields the protein CASSRTGGRQETQYF.

This sequence joins TRBV3-1 (or the pseudogene TRBV3-2) and TRBJ1-2; maybe TRBD1 (5 bases). CDR3 length: 15 residues. Trimming removed 4 bases from V and 0 bases from J, with 12 bases in between. CDR1 and CDR2 (germline): LGHDT, YNNKEL (reference sequence). The DNA of the CDR3 is TGTGCCAGCAGCCTAGAAGGGGTAACTAACTATGGCTACACCTTC. As protein: CASSLEGVTNYGYTF.

This clone was found once. J is TRBJ1-1 and V is TRBV29-1, with unresolved D. The CDR3 has 13 amino acids. The germline CDR1 and CDR2 sequences are SQVTM and ANQGSEA. The germline V and J ends were trimmed by 7 bases and 1 base, with 13 bases remaining between them. Here the CDR3 reads CSGLIEANTEAFF. CDR3 sequence (DNA): TGCAGCGGGTTGATCGAGGCGAACACTGAAGCTTTCTTT.

This rearrangement joins TRBV7-2 to TRBJ1-5; D might be TRBD1 (6 bases). CDR1 and CDR2 (germline): SGHTA, FQGNSA. The V end lost 2 bases, the J end lost 4 bases, and 21 bases lay between the germline ends. The CDR3 contains 18 residues. Here the CDR3 reads CASSLSPRENRDNQPQHF. CDR3 sequence (DNA): TGTGCCAGCAGCTTAAGCCCCCGCGAGAACAGGGATAATCAGCCCCAGCATTTT.

The chain joins TRBV5-6 to TRBJ2-1; 11 bases line up with TRBD2. Trimming cost V 1 base and J 15 bases; bases outside gene matches: 6. Germline V CDR1 and CDR2: SGHDT, YYEEEE. The CDR3 consists of 13 residues. The CDR3 reads CASSLLLAGGGFF. The CDR3 DNA follows: TGTGCCAGCAGCTTGTTGCTAGCGGGGGGCGGGTTCTTC.